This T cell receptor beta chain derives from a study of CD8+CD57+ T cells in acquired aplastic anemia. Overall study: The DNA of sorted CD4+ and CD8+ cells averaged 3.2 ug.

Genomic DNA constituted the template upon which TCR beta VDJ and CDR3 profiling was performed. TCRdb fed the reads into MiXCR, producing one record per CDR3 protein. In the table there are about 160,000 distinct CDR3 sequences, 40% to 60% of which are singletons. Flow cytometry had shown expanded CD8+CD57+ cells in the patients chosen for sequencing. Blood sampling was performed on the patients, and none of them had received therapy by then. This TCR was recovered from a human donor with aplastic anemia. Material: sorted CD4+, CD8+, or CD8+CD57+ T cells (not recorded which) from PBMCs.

CDR3 region: CATSTGGFYGYTF. CDR3 DNA sequence: TGTGCCACCAGTACAGGGGGGTTCTATGGCTACACCTTC. The gene calls are TRBV24-1 and TRBJ1-2; 8 bases map to TRBD1. The CDR3 is 13 residues long. V lost 6 bases and J lost 4; bases outside the gene matches: 3. Germline values: CDR1 KGHDR, CDR2 SFDVKD.